One and the same sample provided the 18 T cell receptor beta chains below, sequenced in a study of spatial heterogeneity in lung cancer. Time point indicated: sample taken at primary tumor resection. No antigen has been assigned to these receptors. Overall study findings and caveats: Counts of expanded intratumoral alpha and beta TCRs tracked tumor mutation counts.

TCRdb re-called the 5' RACE reads through MiXCR, storing one row per CDR3 protein. The sample includes approximately 15,000 distinct CDR3 sequences, more than 5% seen only once; the top ten take roughly 6.6%. The sequencing here drew on lung tumor tissue, taken at surgery. These receptor sequences come from a male donor with early-stage non-small cell lung cancer.

Turning to this clonotype: This beta chain is an off-target read within a library intended for alpha chains, so its frequency means little. The V gene is TRBV11-2, the J gene TRBJ2-2, with D possibly being TRBD1 (5 bases). Germline values: CDR1 SGHAT, CDR2 FQNNGV. The CDR3 loop spans 17 amino acids. Trimming stripped 2 bases from V and 5 bases from J, with 18 bases between. The CDR3 sequence: CASSLPLGLGRTGELFF. CDR3 nucleotides: TGTGCCAGCAGCTTACCGCTGGGGCTAGGTCGGACCGGGGAGCTGTTTTTT. Drawing the rest from reference TRBV11-2 and TRBJ2-2, the complete variable domain is EAGVAQSPRYKIIEKRQSVAFWCNPISGHATLYWYQQILGQGPKLLIQFQNNGVVDDSQLPKDRFSAERLKGVDSTLKIQPAKLEDSAVYLCASSLPLGLGRTGELFFGEGSRLTVL.

Many counts were recorded for this clonotype. This beta chain lies outside the target of a library built for alpha chains; its clone size means little. The chain is built from TRBV6-5 and TRBJ1-2; tentative D call: TRBD1 (6 bases). Deletions cut 4 bases from V and 4 bases from J, with 13 bases between. This CDR3 has 14 amino acids. Germline values: CDR1 MNHEY, CDR2 SVGAGI. CDR3: CASSSQGGGYGYTF. DNA of the CDR3: TGTGCCAGCAGTTCCCAGGGAGGGGGCTATGGCTACACCTTC.

In its sample, this clonotype was seen many times. A library prepared for alpha chains yielded this beta chain as an off-target read; its size is of little meaning. The genes are TRBV6-5 and TRBJ2-7; 9 nucleotides align to TRBD1. CDR1 MNHEY and CDR2 SVGAGI come from the germline V gene. V lost 6 bases and J lost 6; bases outside the gene matches: 6. This CDR3 is built from 13 residues. DNA for the CDR3: TGTGCCAGCAGCCCCGGGACAGGGTTCGAGCAGTACTTC. This sequence encodes CASSPGTGFEQYF.

By sample share, this clonotype is medium-sized. Because the library targeted alpha chains, this beta chain is an off-target read whose size means little. The chain joins TRBV5-6 to TRBJ2-1; 8 bases line up with TRBD2. V was clipped by 6 bases and J by 7 bases; unmatched bases: 15. This CDR3 region has 16 residues. Germline values: CDR1 SGHDT, CDR2 YYEEEE. The CDR3 sequence is CASTPASGSSLNEQFF. CDR3 nucleotide sequence: TGTGCCAGCACCCCCGCGAGCGGGAGTTCTTTGAATGAGCAGTTCTTC.

This clonotype was picked up many times. As an off-target read in a library built for alpha chains, this beta chain has a frequency of little significance. The V call is TRBV7-2, the J call TRBJ1-5; 7 nucleotides line up with TRBD1. This CDR3 spans 14 amino acids. Germline values: CDR1 SGHTA, CDR2 FQGNSA. J was trimmed by 5 bases and V by 4 bases; bases with no gene match: 5. CDR3 amino acids: CASSSGQADQPQHF. The CDR3 DNA reads as TGTGCCAGCAGCTCCGGACAGGCAGATCAGCCCCAGCATTTT.

Relative to its sample, this clonotype is medium-sized. This beta chain was picked up by a library intended for alpha chains and is off target, so its count carries little meaning. CDR3 loop: CASSLGTGGSYEQYF. The CDR3 DNA reads as TGTGCCAGCAGCTTAGGGACAGGGGGTTCCTACGAGCAGTACTTC. The rearrangement links TRBV7-2 to TRBJ2-7, with 10 bases identical to TRBD1. The junction had 1 base not matched to a gene; V was cut back by 1 base and J by 1 base. Germline CDR1 reads SGHTA; CDR2 reads FQGNSA. The CDR3 is 15 residues long.

By proportion, this clonotype is medium-sized (0.01 to 0.1%). Being off target in a library aimed at alpha chains, this beta chain has a size of little meaning. The chain couples TRBV20-1 to TRBJ1-1, with 12 bases that match TRBD1. The V and J ends lost 3 bases and 1 base, in that order; junction bases with no gene match: 3. CDR1 is DFQATT, CDR2 SNEGSKA, per germline (reference sequence). The CDR3 runs to 15 residues. In DNA, the CDR3 is TGCAGTGCTAGTCCGGGACAGGGGGCGAACACTGAAGCTTTCTTT. Encoded protein: CSASPGQGANTEAFF.

This clonotype is medium-sized within its sample. This beta chain slipped into a library made for alpha chains as a stray read, so its size is not meaningful. The CDR3 nucleotides read TGCGCCAGCAGCCAAGAAGTTGGACAGCTTTCCTACACCTTC. The encoded protein is CASSQEVGQLSYTF. V is TRBV4-3 and J is TRBJ1-2, with D tentatively TRBD1 (6 bases). The V end lost 0 bases, the J end lost 10 bases, and 15 bases lay between the germline ends. The CDR3 has 14 amino acids. Germline loops: CDR1 LGHNA, CDR2 YSLEER.

This clonotype came up many times. Because this beta chain is a stray read in a library intended to capture alpha chains, its abundance should not be given much weight. The J gene is TRBJ1-5, the V gene TRBV20-1; the D is unclear. V lost 2 bases and J 3 bases, leaving 5 bases between the germline ends. Germline assignment: CDR1 DFQATT and CDR2 SNEGSKA (reference sequence). CDR3 length: 12 residues. CDR3 sequence reads: CSARYSNQPQHF. CDR3 sequence (DNA): TGCAGTGCTAGATACTCCAATCAGCCCCAGCATTTT.

This clonotype was observed at least ten times. The size of this beta chain means little, since it is a stray read in a library made for alpha chains. The gene calls are TRBV29-1 and TRBJ1-3, with D hard to call. V dropped 0 bases and J dropped 0 bases, with 9 bases sitting between them. The CDR3 is 15 residues long. The germline CDR1 and CDR2 sequences are SQVTM and ANQGSEA. The DNA for the CDR3 is TGCAGCGTTGAAGAGGTTGCTCCCTCTGGAAACACCATATATTTT. Translating gives CSVEEVAPSGNTIYF.

Notes on this clonotype: This beta chain is an off-target read within a library intended for alpha chains, so its frequency means little. This chain links TRBV30 with TRBJ2-1, with 9 bases lining up with TRBD2. The CDR3 sequence is 13 residues long. Looked up from germline, CDR1 is GTSNPN and CDR2 is SVGIG (reference sequence). V shed 0 bases and J 13 bases; nucleotides not matched to a gene: 7. The CDR3 DNA reads TGTGCCTGGAGTGTACGGCGGGAGGGACCCCAGTTCTTC. Its protein product is CAWSVRREGPQFF.

About this clonotype itself: This beta chain lies outside the target of a library built for alpha chains; its clone size means little. The J gene is TRBJ2-7, the V gene TRBV11-1; no firm D call. The CDR3 runs 13 residues. The V and J ends lost 5 bases and 5 bases respectively, with 13 bases between them. Germline CDR1 SGHAT, CDR2 FQDESV (reference sequence). The CDR3 nucleotides read TGTGCCAGCAGCCCCGGACCTGCTCACGAGCAGTACTTC. Amino acid sequence: CASSPGPAHEQYF.

The sample holds many counts of this clonotype. As an off-target read in a library built for alpha chains, this beta chain has a frequency of little significance. J is TRBJ2-1 and V is TRBV7-2; D ambiguous. Germline V CDR1 and CDR2: SGHTA, FQGNSA. The CDR3 length is 11 residues. Trimming stripped 5 bases from V and 15 bases from J, with 14 bases between. This CDR3 reads CASSPGPLPFF. The CDR3 DNA sequence: TGTGCCAGCAGCCCTGGCCCACTCCCGTTCTTC. The complete variable domain, with remaining parts taken from reference TRBV7-2 and TRBJ2-1, reads GAGVSQSPSNKVTEKGKDVELRCDPISGHTALYWYRQSLGQGLEFLIYFQGNSAPDKSGLPSDRFSAERTGGSVSTLTIQRTQQEDSAVYLCASSPGPLPFFGPGTRLTVL.

Points on this clonotype: This beta chain slipped into a library made for alpha chains as a stray read, so its size is not meaningful. The chain employs TRBV18 and TRBJ2-7, with D possibly matching TRBD2 (6 bases). The germline gives CDR1 KGHSH, CDR2 LQKENI. The V and J ends lost 5 bases and 5 bases respectively, with 19 bases between them. The CDR3 runs to 15 residues. CDR3 protein: CASSGDSTSPHEQYF. The CDR3 DNA sequence: TGTGCCAGCTCAGGAGATTCCACTAGCCCCCACGAGCAGTACTTC.

In the case of this clonotype: This beta chain appears as a stray read in a library generated for alpha chains; its size is not informative. The CDR3 DNA is TGTGCCAGCAGCCGGACAGGGAACTATGGCTACACCTTC. It yields the protein CASSRTGNYGYTF. The genes are TRBV7-8 and TRBJ1-2; 8 bases are a match to TRBD1. The CDR3 consists of 13 residues. Germline values: CDR1 SGHVS, CDR2 FQNEAQ. J was trimmed by 2 bases and V by 5 bases; bases with no gene match: 1.

This clonotype has ten or more counts. The library was designed around alpha chains, so this beta chain is a stray read whose abundance carries little weight. V and J are TRBV25-1 and TRBJ2-1, with 7 bases aligning to TRBD1. Germline loops: CDR1 MGHDK, CDR2 SYGVNS. Unmatched junction bases numbered 4, after V lost 5 bases and J lost 6 bases. The CDR3 sequence is 13 residues long. CDR3 bases: TGTGCCAGCAGTAGGACAGGTGGCAATGAGCAGTTCTTC. Residues: CASSRTGGNEQFF.

This clonotype was found many times. A library made for alpha chains picked up this beta chain off target, so its size means little. The rearrangement uses TRBV18 and TRBJ2-1; no clear D gene. V lost 1 base to trimming and J lost 0 bases, with 10 bases between them. Germline loops: CDR1 KGHSH, CDR2 LQKENI. This CDR3 region has 16 residues. The CDR3 DNA is TGTGCCAGCTCACCACGTTCCGTCAGCTCCTACAATGAGCAGTTCTTC. Translating it yields CASSPRSVSSYNEQFF.

Note on this clonotype: A clone one base away is much larger, so this may be a read error. Since it is a stray read in a library aimed at alpha chains, this beta chain has a size that is not meaningful. This rearrangement joins TRBV7-3 to TRBJ2-5; D remains unclear. The CDR3 has 11 amino acids. V gave up 8 bases and J gave up 1 base, with 5 bases separating them. The germline gives CDR1 SGHTA, CDR2 FQGTGA. The CDR3 DNA sequence: TGTGCCAGCGGCACCCAAGAGACCCAGTACTTC. Its translation: CASGTQETQYF.